Following are 8 T cell receptor beta chains from one sample sequenced in a study of T cell responses to AZD1222 COVID-19 vaccine. Profiling relied on immunoSEQ multiplex PCR, and the TCRdb table lists in-frame clones only, not all of them. The data show 120,000 to 150,000 clones, 85% to 95% seen once. The sample here was peripheral blood, taken on day 0 of MenACWY control vaccination. The receptors originated from an adult in good health.

V gene TRBV7-9 combines with J gene TRBJ1-2, with D unclear. This CDR3 is built from 12 residues. The germline V gene has CDR1 SEHNR and CDR2 FQNEAQ (reference sequence). The germline V and J ends were trimmed by 5 bases and 2 bases, with 6 bases remaining between them. This CDR3 is CASSPGNYGYTF. CDR3 bases: TGTGCCAGCAGCCCGGGGAACTATGGCTACACCTTC.

This chain links TRBV28 with TRBJ1-3; D call uncertain. Trimming took off 3 bases at V and 1 base at J, with 10 bases between the two ends. This CDR3 contains 15 residues. In germline, CDR1 is MDHEN, CDR2 SYDVKM. The CDR3 protein is CASSLPRASGNTIYF. The DNA of the CDR3 is TGTGCCAGCAGTTTGCCAAGGGCGTCTGGAAACACCATATATTTT.

The chain couples TRBV27 to TRBJ1-2; D ambiguous. This CDR3 contains 13 residues. Per the germline V gene, CDR1 is MNHEY and CDR2 is SMNVEV (reference sequence). Trimming removed 10 bases from V and 0 bases from J, with 12 bases in between. The CDR3 loop reads CATYSGANYGYTF. CDR3 DNA: TGTGCCACCTATTCCGGGGCTAACTATGGCTACACCTTC.

CDR3 sequence reads: CSVSLGQYTEAFF. CDR3 nucleotides: TGCAGCGTTTCTTTAGGACAGTACACTGAAGCTTTCTTT. The rearrangement uses TRBV29-1 and TRBJ1-1, with D possibly being TRBD1 (6 bases). The V gene lost 5 bases and the J gene lost 3 bases, with 13 bases spanning the gap. Germline lookup yields CDR1 SQVTM and CDR2 ANQGSEA. The CDR3 has 13 residues.

The chain combines TRBV6-5 with TRBJ1-1; possibly TRBD1 for D (5 bases). There are 15 residues in the CDR3. The germline V and J ends were trimmed by 0 bases and 1 base, with 9 bases remaining between them. The germline V gene has CDR1 MNHEY and CDR2 SVGAGI. The CDR3 DNA sequence: TGTGCCAGCAGTTACTCTTGGCAGGGGAACACTGAAGCTTTCTTT. This encodes CASSYSWQGNTEAFF.

This clone was seen once. The chain carries TRBV12-5 and TRBJ2-2; D is undetermined. From germline, CDR1 is LGHNT and CDR2 FRNRAP. Trimming removed 4 bases at V and 4 bases at J, with 13 bases between. The CDR3 runs to 15 residues. The CDR3 bases are TGTGCTAGTGGTTGGAAAGTAGGTAGCACCGGGGAGCTGTTTTTT. Amino acid sequence: CASGWKVGSTGELFF.

This chain connects TRBV24-1 to TRBJ2-1, with 12 bases lining up with TRBD1. The V gene end was trimmed by 4 bases and the J gene end by 6 bases; junction bases not matched to a gene: 9. CDR3 length: 17 residues. The germline V gene has CDR1 KGHDR and CDR2 SFDVKD. CDR3 nucleotide sequence: TGTGCCACCAGTGACCCTCCGGGACAGGGGGCGCTCAATGAGCAGTTCTTC. Translating gives CATSDPPGQGALNEQFF.

This chain connects TRBV2 to TRBJ2-2; a weak D match, TRBD1 (5 bases). The V gene's germline CDR1 is SNHLY and CDR2 FYNNEI. The CDR3 is 15 amino acids. Trimming cost V 8 bases and J 3 bases, with 16 bases left between them. CDR3 sequence (DNA): TGTGCCAGCCCCGCCTGGACACCTGACACCGGGGAGCTGTTTTTT. This encodes CASPAWTPDTGELFF. Using reference TRBV2 and TRBJ2-2 for the parts outside the CDR3, the full variable domain is EPEVTQTPSHQVTQMGQEVILRCVPISNHLYFYWYRQILGQKVEFLVSFYNNEISEKSEIFDDQFSVERPDGSNFTLKIRSTKLEDSAMYFCASPAWTPDTGELFFGEGSRLTVL.